A single sample gave rise to the 8 T cell receptor beta chains below, sequenced in a study of response to subunit inactivated influenza vaccine. One entry per CDR3 protein, called by TCRdb with MiXCR from the RT-PCR reads. Of roughly 700,000 distinct CDR3 sequences in the sample, approximately 15% were seen once. Sequencing was performed on PBMCs from blood, taken around two weeks before vaccination. The receptors stem from a man aged 45 to 65 who received an inactivated influenza vaccine.

This clonotype has a handful of counts. The chain combines TRBV6-1 with TRBJ2-3; D possibly corresponds to TRBD2 (6 bases). CDR3 length: 14 residues. Germline V gene lookup returns CDR1 MNHNS and CDR2 SASEGT. Trimming pared 5 bases from V and 4 bases from J, leaving 13 bases between. CDR3 amino acids: CASSRGWGADTQYF. The DNA of the CDR3 is TGTGCCAGCAGTCGTGGGTGGGGGGCAGATACGCAGTATTTT.

The gene calls are TRBV5-6 and TRBJ1-6; 11 bases are a match to TRBD1. With V trimmed by 4 bases and J by 6 bases, 6 bases remained unmatched. This CDR3 is 16 amino acids long. The V gene's germline CDR1 is SGHDT and CDR2 YYEEEE. The CDR3 reads CASSLGTGGFNSPLHF. Written as DNA, the CDR3 is TGTGCCAGCAGCCTGGGGACAGGGGGTTTTAATTCACCCCTCCACTTT.

This chain connects TRBV4-1 to TRBJ2-2; the match to TRBD2 covers 14 bases. The CDR3 sequence is 18 residues long. Losses at the gene ends were 0 bases for V and 2 bases for J; bases not matched to a gene: 2. The germline V gene encodes CDR1 MGHRA and CDR2 YSYEKL. This CDR3 is CASSQEGLAGVNTGELFF. CDR3 in DNA: TGCGCCAGCAGCCAAGAGGGACTAGCGGGGGTCAACACCGGGGAGCTGTTTTTT.

This chain joins TRBV20-1 and TRBJ1-5; 9 bases line up with TRBD1. From germline, CDR1 is DFQATT and CDR2 SNEGSKA (reference sequence). The CDR3 is made up of 16 amino acids. J was trimmed by 6 bases and V by 3 bases; bases with no gene match: 12. CDR3 in amino acids: CSASSVGTGPGQPQHF. The CDR3 nucleotides are TGCAGTGCTAGTTCGGTTGGGACAGGGCCTGGTCAGCCCCAGCATTTT.

The gene calls are TRBV11-2 and TRBJ2-3; D is perhaps TRBD2 (6 bases). Trimming shortened V by 0 bases and J by 0 bases, and 7 bases separated the two germline ends. CDR1 is SGHAT, CDR2 FQNNGV, per germline. The CDR3 length is 15 residues. CDR3 nucleotides: TGTGCCAGCAGCTTAGACGCGGGGAGCACAGATACGCAGTATTTT. It yields the protein CASSLDAGSTDTQYF.

The genes are TRBV20-1 and TRBJ2-7; TRBD2 matches 8 bases. CDR1 is DFQATT and CDR2 is SNEGSKA in the germline V gene (reference sequence). The CDR3 spans 13 residues. J lost 3 bases, V lost 6 bases, and 7 bases had no gene match. The CDR3 region has the DNA TGCAGTGCCCAAACCGGGGGGGACTACGAGCAGTACTTC. As protein: CSAQTGGDYEQYF.

This clonotype was seen more than once but under ten times. This rearrangement joins TRBV28 to TRBJ2-2; TRBD2 matches 15 bases. CDR3 length: 19 residues. V gave up 4 bases and J gave up 3 bases; unmatched junction bases: 9. The germline gives CDR1 MDHEN, CDR2 SYDVKM. The CDR3: CASSSLSGTSGRYTGELFF. CDR3 in DNA: TGTGCCAGCAGTTCGCTATCCGGGACTAGCGGGAGGTACACCGGGGAGCTGTTTTTT.

This clonotype was seen a few times. The genes are TRBV5-1 and TRBJ2-7, with D possibly matching TRBD1 (8 bases). Germline CDR1 is SGHRS and CDR2 is YFSETQ. Trimming took 1 base from V and 5 from J, leaving 19 bases between them. The CDR3 consists of 16 residues. The CDR3 here is CASSLPRGQGANEQYF. CDR3 DNA sequence: TGCGCCAGCAGCTTGCCGCGGGGGCAGGGGGCCAACGAGCAGTACTTC.